The T cell receptor (beta chain) under discussion was sequenced for a study of blood T cell repertoires in COVID-19. About the research overall: COVID-19 samples collected from the United States, Italy and Spain covered acute and convalescent phases.

Assay used: immunoSEQ multiplex PCR; TCRdb lists only in-frame clones, some missing. This sample has under 250,000 clones, with about 83% found just once. V gave up 6 bases and J gave up 7 bases, with 12 bases separating them. Germline values: CDR1 LNHDA, CDR2 SQIVND (reference sequence). This CDR3 has 12 residues. Sequenced material: peripheral blood. The chain is built from TRBV19 and TRBJ1-1; D may be TRBD1 (6 bases). This clonotype was obtained from a man aged 50 to 59 with acute or convalescent COVID-19. The CDR3 DNA follows: TGTGCCAGTAGCGCTCAGGGGCGTGAAGCTTTCTTT. It yields the protein CASSAQGREAFF.